This T cell receptor beta chain was obtained from a study of lymphopenia after photon versus proton radiotherapy. The data were produced by immunoSEQ multiplex PCR, yet TCRdb's version contains in-frame clones alone and is incomplete. The data show around 64,000 clones, with 80% to 95% seen just once and around 2.2% held by the top ten. Germline values: CDR1 SNHLY, CDR2 FYNNEI. V was clipped by 8 bases and J by 4 bases; unmatched bases: 14. This CDR3 is built from 16 residues. The V gene is TRBV2, the J gene TRBJ2-1; TRBD2 aligns across 7 bases. Here the sequenced sample was peripheral blood, taken from a patient treated with photon-based radiotherapy. The source of this sequence is a woman in her 40s with cholangiocarcinoma. The CDR3 sequence: CASRNSASGTYNEQFF. The CDR3 nucleotides read TGTGCCAGCCGTAACTCGGCTAGCGGAACTTACAATGAGCAGTTCTTC. Variable domain in full (rest from reference TRBV2 and TRBJ2-1): EPEVTQTPSHQVTQMGQEVILRCVPISNHLYFYWYRQILGQKVEFLVSFYNNEISEKSEIFDDQFSVERPDGSNFTLKIRSTKLEDSAMYFCASRNSASGTYNEQFFGPGTRLTVL.